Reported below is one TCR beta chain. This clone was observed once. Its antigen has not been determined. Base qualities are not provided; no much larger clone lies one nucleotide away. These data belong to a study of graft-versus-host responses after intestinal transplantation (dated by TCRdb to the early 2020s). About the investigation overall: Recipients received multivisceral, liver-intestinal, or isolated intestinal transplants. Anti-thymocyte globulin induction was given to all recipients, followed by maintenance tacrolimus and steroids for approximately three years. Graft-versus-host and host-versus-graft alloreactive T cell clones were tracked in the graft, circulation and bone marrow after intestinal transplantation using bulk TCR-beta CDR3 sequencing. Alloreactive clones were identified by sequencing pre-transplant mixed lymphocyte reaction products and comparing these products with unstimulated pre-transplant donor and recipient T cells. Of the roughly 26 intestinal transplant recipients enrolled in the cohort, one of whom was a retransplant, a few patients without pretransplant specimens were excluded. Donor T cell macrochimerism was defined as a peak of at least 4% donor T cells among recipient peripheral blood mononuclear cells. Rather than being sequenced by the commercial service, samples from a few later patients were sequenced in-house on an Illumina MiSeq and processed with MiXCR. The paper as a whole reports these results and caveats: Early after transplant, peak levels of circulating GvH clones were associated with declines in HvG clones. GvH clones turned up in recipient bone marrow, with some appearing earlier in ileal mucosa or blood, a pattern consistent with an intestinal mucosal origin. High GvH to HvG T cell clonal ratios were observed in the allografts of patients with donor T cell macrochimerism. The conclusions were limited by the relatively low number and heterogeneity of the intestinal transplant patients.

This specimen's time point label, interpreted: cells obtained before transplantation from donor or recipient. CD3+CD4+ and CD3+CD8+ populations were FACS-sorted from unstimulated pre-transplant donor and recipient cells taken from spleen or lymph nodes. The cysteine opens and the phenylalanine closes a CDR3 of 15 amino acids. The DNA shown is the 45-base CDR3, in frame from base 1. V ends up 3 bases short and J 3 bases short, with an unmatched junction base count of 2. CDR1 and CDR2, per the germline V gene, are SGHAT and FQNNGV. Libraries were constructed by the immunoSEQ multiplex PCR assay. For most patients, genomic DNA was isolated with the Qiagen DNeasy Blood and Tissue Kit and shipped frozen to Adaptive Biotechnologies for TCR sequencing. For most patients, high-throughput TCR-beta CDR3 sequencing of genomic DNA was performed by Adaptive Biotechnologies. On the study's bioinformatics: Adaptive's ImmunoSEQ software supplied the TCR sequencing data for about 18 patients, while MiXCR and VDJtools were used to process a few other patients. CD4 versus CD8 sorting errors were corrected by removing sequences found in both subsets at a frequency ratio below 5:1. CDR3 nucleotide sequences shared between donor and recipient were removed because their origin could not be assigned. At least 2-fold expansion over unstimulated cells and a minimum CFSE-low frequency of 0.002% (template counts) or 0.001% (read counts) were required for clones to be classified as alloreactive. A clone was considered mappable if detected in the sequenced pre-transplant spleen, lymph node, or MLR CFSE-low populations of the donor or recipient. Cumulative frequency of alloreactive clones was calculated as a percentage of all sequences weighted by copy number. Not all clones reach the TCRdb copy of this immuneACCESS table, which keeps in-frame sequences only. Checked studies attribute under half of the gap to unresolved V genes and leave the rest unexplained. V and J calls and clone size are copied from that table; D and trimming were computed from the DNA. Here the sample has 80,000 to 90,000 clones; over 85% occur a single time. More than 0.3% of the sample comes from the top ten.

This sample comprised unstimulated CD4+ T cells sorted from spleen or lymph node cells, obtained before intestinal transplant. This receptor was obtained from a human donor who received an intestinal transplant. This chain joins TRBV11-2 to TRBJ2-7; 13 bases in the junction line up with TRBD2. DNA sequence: TGTGCCAGCAGCTTTGGACTAGCGGGAGTCTACGAGCAGTACTTC. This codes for CASSFGLAGVYEQYF.